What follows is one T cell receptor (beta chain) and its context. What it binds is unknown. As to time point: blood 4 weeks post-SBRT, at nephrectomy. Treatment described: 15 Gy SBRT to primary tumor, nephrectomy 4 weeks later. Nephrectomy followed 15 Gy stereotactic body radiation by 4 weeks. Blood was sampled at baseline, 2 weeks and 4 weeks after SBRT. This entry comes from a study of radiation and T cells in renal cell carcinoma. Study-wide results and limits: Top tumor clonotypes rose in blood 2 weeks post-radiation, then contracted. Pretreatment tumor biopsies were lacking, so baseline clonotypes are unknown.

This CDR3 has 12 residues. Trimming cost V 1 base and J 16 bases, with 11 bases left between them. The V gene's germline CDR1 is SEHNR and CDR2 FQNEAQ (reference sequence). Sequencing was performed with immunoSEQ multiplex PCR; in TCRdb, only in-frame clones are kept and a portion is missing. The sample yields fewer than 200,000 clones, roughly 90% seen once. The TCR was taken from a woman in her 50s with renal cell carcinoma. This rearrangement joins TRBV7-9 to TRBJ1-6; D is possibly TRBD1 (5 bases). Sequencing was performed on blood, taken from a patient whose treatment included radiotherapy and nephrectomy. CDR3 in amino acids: CASSLEGPLLHF. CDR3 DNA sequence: TGTGCCAGCAGCTTAGAGGGACCATTACTCCACTTT.